This T cell receptor (beta chain) originates from a study of OX40 agonist ivuxolimab in advanced cancers. The overall study: Patients were treated with ivuxolimab, an agonistic anti-OX40 (CD134) antibody. Three patients showed partial responses: one hepatocellular carcinoma and two cutaneous melanoma cases. Broader study findings: In general, CD8+ T cells held more expanded clones than CD4+ did, on average.

V was shortened by 5 bases and J by 8 bases, with 25 bases between the two germline ends. CDR3 length equals 16 residues. Germline lookup yields CDR1 SGDLS and CDR2 YYNGEE. The assay was immunoSEQ multiplex PCR, and TCRdb's table has in-frame clones only and misses some. Of about 18,000 clones in the sample, over 75% were seen once. With respect to this clone: As yet, its antigen is unknown.

The sequencing used CD4+ or CD8+ T cells sorted from blood, collected in a trial of the OX40 agonist ivuxolimab. This sequence originates from an adult with an advanced solid tumor such as melanoma, head and neck, liver or kidney cancer. J is TRBJ1-2 and V is TRBV9; the D gene is possibly TRBD1 (5 bases). CDR3 protein: CASSSGGGPVSWGYTF. The CDR3 DNA reads TGTGCCAGCAGTTCTGGGGGGGGACCCGTTTCTTGGGGCTACACCTTC.